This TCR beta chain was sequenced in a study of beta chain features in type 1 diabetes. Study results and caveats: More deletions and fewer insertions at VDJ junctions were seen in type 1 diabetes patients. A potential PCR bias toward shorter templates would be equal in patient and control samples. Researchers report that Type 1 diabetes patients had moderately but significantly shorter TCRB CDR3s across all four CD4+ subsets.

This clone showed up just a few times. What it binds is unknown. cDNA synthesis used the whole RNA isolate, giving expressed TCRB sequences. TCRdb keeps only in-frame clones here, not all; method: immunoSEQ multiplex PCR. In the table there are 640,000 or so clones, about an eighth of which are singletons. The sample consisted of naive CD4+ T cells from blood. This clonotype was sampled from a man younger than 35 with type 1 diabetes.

CDR3 sequence: CASSTRGDLNYGYTF. The CDR3 bases are TGTGCCAGCAGTACACGAGGCGACCTTAACTATGGCTACACCTTC. The V gene is TRBV25-1, the J gene TRBJ1-2; no firm D call. The ends were cut back, 5 bases at V and 1 base at J, with 14 bases in the middle. The CDR3 covers 15 residues. Germline V gene data show CDR1 as MGHDK and CDR2 as SYGVNS.